The rows below give T cell receptor beta chains drawn from one sample of a study of CD8 T cells in ankylosing spondylitis. TCRdb redid the calling of the 5' RACE reads with MiXCR, one entry per CDR3 protein. The sample has 200,000 to 250,000 distinct CDR3 sequences; 10% to 13% are singletons. Sequencing used blood, either unsorted or a sorted T cell fraction (not recorded which). The source is a male donor with ankylosing spondylitis or in good health (not recorded which). CDR3s include the opening cysteine and the closing phenylalanine or tryptophan. The order of the fields is clone size, J gene, V gene, D gene, CDR3 protein, CDR3 DNA. A D gene is named only where the DNA matches it firmly. Not every row has a clone size; where given, it reads once, few, many or a size class.

many | TRBJ1-2 | TRBV29-1 | . | CSVSPNDAGHGYTF | TGCAGCGTTTCTCCGAATGATGCGGGGCATGGCTACACCTTC
many | TRBJ2-7 | TRBV20-1 | TRBD2 | CSAIPVDVERGATYEQYF | TGCAGTGCTATCCCCGTAGATGTGGAGCGGGGGGCCACCTACGAGCAGTACTTC
many | TRBJ2-6 | TRBV14 | . | CASSQDASRPYVLTF | TGTGCCAGCAGCCAAGATGCGTCCCGGCCATACGTCCTGACTTTC
few | TRBJ1-1 | TRBV29-1 | . | CSVGKGPGGTEAFF | TGCAGCGTTGGAAAGGGCCCCGGGGGGACTGAAGCTTTCTTT
. | TRBJ1-1 | TRBV9 | . | CASSVGGGRTEAFF | TGTGCCAGCAGCGTAGGGGGGGGGAGGACTGAAGCTTTCTTT
many | TRBJ2-3 | TRBV12-3/TRBV12-4 | . | CASRLGRSTDTQYF | TGTGCCAGCAGACTGGGACGGAGCACAGATACGCAGTATTTT
many | TRBJ2-7 | TRBV2 | . | CASRNQGTYEQYF | TGTGCCAGCAGAAACCAGGGTACCTACGAGCAGTACTTC
many | TRBJ1-1 | TRBV5-1 | . | CASSLQGMNTEAFF | TGCGCCAGCAGCCTTCAGGGGATGAACACTGAAGCTTTCTTT
many | TRBJ2-3 | TRBV4-2 | . | CASSQDLPGSRDTQYF | TGTGCCAGCAGCCAAGATCTGCCGGGGTCCAGGGATACGCAGTATTTT
. | TRBJ2-1 | TRBV5-1 | . | CASSQGLISYNEQFF | TGCGCCAGCAGCCAAGGATTAATATCCTACAATGAGCAGTTCTTC
many | TRBJ2-3 | TRBV7-6 | . | CASSSYSEPWDTQYF | TGTGCCAGCAGCTCCTACTCGGAACCCTGGGATACGCAGTATTTT
many | TRBJ1-1 | TRBV6-5 | . | CASSFRHSGTEAFF | TGTGCCAGCAGTTTCAGACATAGTGGTACTGAAGCTTTCTTT
many | TRBJ2-3 | TRBV25-1 | TRBD2 | CASSTQASGTPDTQYF | TGTGCCAGCAGTACCCAAGCTAGCGGGACTCCCGATACGCAGTATTTT
many | TRBJ2-1 | TRBV5-1 | . | CASSLVVADFYNEQFF | TGCGCCAGCAGCTTGGTAGTAGCGGATTTCTACAATGAGCAGTTCTTC
many | TRBJ2-7 | TRBV5-1 | . | CASSLGASEVSEQYF | TGCGCCAGCAGCTTGGGGGCATCGGAAGTCTCCGAGCAGTACTTC
many | TRBJ2-3 | TRBV20-1 | . | CSASEGIGTDTQYF | TGCAGTGCTAGTGAGGGAATCGGCACAGATACGCAGTATTTT
many | TRBJ2-3 | TRBV5-1 | . | CASSSPSGGDTQYF | TGCGCCAGCAGCTCCCCTTCTGGGGGTGATACGCAGTATTTT
many | TRBJ1-5 | TRBV12-3/TRBV12-4 | TRBD1 | CASSLRGPQNQPQHF | TGTGCCAGCAGTTTAAGGGGGCCACAGAATCAGCCCCAGCATTTT
few | TRBJ1-2 | TRBV7-9 | TRBD1 | CASSSLARDRVSGYTF | TGTGCCAGCAGCTCCTTGGCTCGGGACAGGGTCTCTGGCTACACCTTC
. | TRBJ2-3 | TRBV20-1 | . | CSASSRDNMQYF | TGCAGTGCTAGCTCCAGGGACAATATGCAGTATTTT
many | TRBJ2-1 | TRBV12-5 | TRBD2 | CASGFRLAERSPDNEQFF | TGTGCTAGTGGTTTTAGACTAGCGGAAAGGAGCCCCGACAATGAGCAGTTCTTC
many | TRBJ1-5 | TRBV2 | . | CASRRRVLNQPQHF | TGTGCCAGCAGACGAAGGGTCCTGAATCAGCCCCAGCATTTT
medium-sized | TRBJ2-1 | TRBV12-3/TRBV12-4 | . | CASSSYNEQFF | TGTGCCAGCAGCTCCTACAATGAGCAGTTCTTC
many | TRBJ2-7 | TRBV5-1 | TRBD1 | CASSLQGDYEQYF | TGCGCCAGCAGCTTACAGGGGGATTACGAGCAGTACTTC
many | TRBJ1-6 | TRBV5-1 | . | CASSLGQGNSPLHF | TGTGCCAGCAGTCTGGGCCAGGGGAATTCACCCCTCCACTTT
once | TRBJ2-7 | TRBV4-1 | . | CASSQDESNADYEQYF | TGCGCCAGCAGCCAAGATGAGTCGAACGCGGACTACGAGCAGTACTTC
many | TRBJ2-7 | TRBV25-1 | . | CASSELRGEQYF | TGTGCCAGCAGTGAATTGAGGGGCGAGCAGTACTTC
. | TRBJ2-1 | TRBV12-3/TRBV12-4 | . | CASSQERVDEQFF | TGTGCCAGCAGCCAAGAAAGGGTGGATGAGCAGTTCTTC
. | TRBJ2-5 | TRBV5-1 | TRBD2 | CASSQGLAGGAETQYF | TGCGCCAGCAGCCAAGGACTAGCGGGGGGGGCAGAGACCCAGTACTTC
. | TRBJ2-2 | TRBV7-9 | . | CASRPNDGGNTGELFF | TGTGCCAGCAGGCCTAACGATGGAGGCAACACCGGGGAGCTGTTTTTT
few | TRBJ2-7 | TRBV7-9 | TRBD1 | CASSHQTDRADEQYF | TGTGCCAGCAGCCATCAAACCGACAGGGCGGACGAGCAGTACTTC
few | TRBJ1-5 | TRBV30 | . | CAWSVGVGNQPQHF | TGTGCCTGGAGTGTAGGGGTGGGCAATCAGCCCCAGCATTTT
. | TRBJ1-6 | TRBV7-2 | TRBD1 | CASSSQGDRSPLHF | TGTGCCAGCAGCTCCCAGGGGGATCGATCACCCCTCCACTTT
many | TRBJ2-1 | TRBV5-1 | . | CASRGDNEQFF | TGTGCCAGCCGAGGTGACAATGAGCAGTTCTTC
many | TRBJ1-2 | TRBV7-8 | . | CASSLPEFPYGYTF | TGTGCCAGCAGCTTACCCGAGTTCCCCTATGGCTACACCTTC
many | TRBJ2-1 | TRBV3-1 | TRBD2 | CASTLSGRYNEQFF | TGTGCCAGTACACTTAGCGGGAGGTACAATGAGCAGTTCTTC
many | TRBJ2-2 | TRBV7-2 | . | CASSIRPTGLNTGELFF | TGTGCCAGCAGCATCCGTCCGACAGGTCTTAACACCGGGGAGCTGTTTTTT
many | TRBJ1-1 | TRBV5-1 | . | CASSFNPSGTNTEAFF | TGCGCCAGCAGCTTTAACCCCTCAGGGACGAACACTGAAGCTTTCTTT
many | TRBJ2-1 | TRBV5-1 | . | CASSAEDEQFF | TGCGCCAGCAGCGCGGAGGATGAGCAGTTCTTC
many | TRBJ2-3 | TRBV7-7 | . | CASSLASTDTQYF | TGTGCCAGCAGCTTGGCTAGCACAGATACGCAGTATTTT
many | TRBJ2-7 | TRBV5-1 | . | CASSFMTGISYEQYF | TGCGCCAGCAGCTTCATGACAGGAATCTCCTACGAGCAGTACTTC
many | TRBJ1-5 | TRBV6-5 | . | CASSSRASNQPQHF | TGTGCCAGCAGTTCCCGGGCCTCCAATCAGCCCCAGCATTTT
. | TRBJ2-7 | TRBV20-1 | . | CSAIPAALAYEQYF | TGCAGTGCTATTCCGGCCGCACTTGCCTACGAGCAGTACTTC
few | TRBJ2-5 | TRBV5-4 | . | CASSLYGGETQYF | TGTGCCAGCAGCTTGTACGGTGGAGAGACCCAGTACTTC
. | TRBJ2-5 | TRBV29-1 | . | CSVGPDGYQETQYF | TGCAGCGTTGGTCCTGACGGGTACCAAGAGACCCAGTACTTC
many | TRBJ2-2 | TRBV12-3/TRBV12-4 | TRBD2 | CASSFTDGRTSGGVNTGELFF | TGTGCCAGCAGTTTTACGGACGGAAGGACTAGCGGGGGGGTTAACACCGGGGAGCTGTTTTTT
once | TRBJ2-7 | TRBV6-5 | TRBD2 | CASSYSRLAGRPYEQYF | TGTGCCAGCAGTTACTCGAGGCTAGCGGGAAGACCCTACGAGCAGTACTTC
many | TRBJ2-2 | TRBV5-1 | TRBD2 | CASSIGGGAANTGELFF | TGCGCCAGCAGCATTGGCGGGGGAGCAGCGAACACCGGGGAGCTGTTTTTT